The 27 T cell receptor beta chains listed next were all sequenced from one sample in a study of T cells in Graves' hyperthyroidism and ophthalmopathy. TCR beta CDR3 regions were amplified from RNA transcripts. The TCR CDR3 was amplified in a first-round RT-PCR using the HTBI primer set. TCRdb passed the multiplex PCR reads through MiXCR, listing each CDR3 protein once. The data hold roughly 500,000 distinct CDR3 sequences, with around 14% observed a single time. Sequencing was carried out using blood. The receptors here all came from a woman aged 25 to 39 with Graves' hyperthyroidism that later progressed to Graves' ophthalmopathy.

This clonotype appeared many times. The gene calls are TRBV12-3 or TRBV12-4 and TRBJ2-3; 8 bases are a match to TRBD2. V shed 8 bases, J shed 4 bases, and the junction held 11 bases outside the gene matches. The CDR3 length is 15 residues. This CDR3 reads CASDLTSGGADTQYF. CDR3 coding DNA: TGTGCCAGCGATCTAACTAGCGGAGGGGCAGATACGCAGTATTTT.

This clonotype was seen many times. The chain has TRBV12-3 or TRBV12-4 and TRBJ2-7; 10 bases map to TRBD2. The trim removed 4 bases at V and 3 bases at J, leaving 3 bases unmatched. The CDR3 length is 14 residues. The CDR3 is CASSWTSGGYEQYF. CDR3 nucleotide sequence: TGTGCCAGCAGTTGGACTAGCGGAGGCTACGAGCAGTACTTC.

This clonotype was picked up many times. This chain connects TRBV7-9 to TRBJ2-7, with 7 positions matching TRBD2. The germline V gene has CDR1 SEHNR and CDR2 FQNEAQ (reference sequence). V gave up 5 bases and J gave up 6 bases; unmatched junction bases: 4. This CDR3 is 12 amino acids long. CDR3 DNA sequence: TGTGCCAGCAGCCTACCGGGAGGCGAGCAGTACTTC. Translation: CASSLPGGEQYF.

There are many counts of this clonotype. The chain uses TRBV2 and TRBJ2-1; no reliable D call. The length of the CDR3 is 14 residues. V was cut by 7 bases and J by 0 bases, with 10 bases left in between. Germline V gives CDR1 SNHLY, CDR2 FYNNEI. This CDR3 reads CASTRPSSYNEQFF. The CDR3 DNA is TGTGCCAGCACCCGACCTTCCTCCTACAATGAGCAGTTCTTC.

This clonotype appeared a few times. This chain connects TRBV6-5 to TRBJ2-7; possibly TRBD1 for D (6 bases). The CDR3 has 14 amino acids. V was pared by 4 bases and J by 2 bases, with 12 bases between. Germline CDR1 is MNHEY and CDR2 is SVGAGI. Written as DNA, the CDR3 is TGTGCCAGCAGTTTTTTCCGGGACACCTACGAGCAGTACTTC. It translates to CASSFFRDTYEQYF.

This clonotype was seen many times. This chain uses TRBV6-1 with TRBJ1-1; possibly TRBD1 for D (5 bases). CDR3 length: 13 residues. CDR1 and CDR2 (germline): MNHNS, SASEGT. With 8 bases removed from V and 1 base from J, the gap between germline ends came to 11 bases. The DNA of the CDR3 is TGTGCCAGCGGACCTACAGGGAACACTGAAGCTTTCTTT. Residues: CASGPTGNTEAFF.

This clonotype was seen more than once but under ten times. The chain combines TRBV19 with TRBJ2-7, with 10 bases fitting TRBD1. Per germline, CDR1 LNHDA and CDR2 SQIVND (reference sequence). After removal of 5 bases from V and 2 bases from J, the junction contained 6 bases not matched to a gene. There are 15 residues in the CDR3. The CDR3 nucleotides are TGTGCCAGTAGTCATCGGGACAGGGGAACCTACGAGCAGTACTTC. Protein product: CASSHRDRGTYEQYF.

This clonotype was counted ten times or more. The chain links TRBV20-1 to TRBJ2-1; 11 bases fit TRBD2. CDR3 size: 18 residues. Per the germline V gene, CDR1 is DFQATT and CDR2 is SNEGSKA (reference sequence). The V and J ends lost 5 bases and 5 bases, in that order; junction bases with no gene match: 17. The DNA for the CDR3 is TGCAGTGCTCCGACCCCTACTAGCGGGAGTTCGTGGGACAATGAGCAGTTCTTC. Amino acids: CSAPTPTSGSSWDNEQFF.

The table lists this clonotype with many counts. The gene calls are TRBV2 and TRBJ2-7; D is possibly TRBD1 (5 bases). The V gene lost 8 bases and the J gene lost 5 bases, with 16 bases spanning the gap. The CDR3 loop spans 13 amino acids. Germline V gene data show CDR1 as SNHLY and CDR2 as FYNNEI. DNA of the CDR3: TGTGCCAGCTCCTCCGCAGGGCGGAACGAGCAGTACTTC. Protein: CASSSAGRNEQYF.

The rearrangement joins TRBV19 to TRBJ2-7, with TRBD2 matching over 7 bases. Germline CDR1 is LNHDA and CDR2 is SQIVND (reference sequence). This CDR3 is 14 amino acids long. V was pared by 10 bases and J by 6 bases, with 15 bases of the junction left unmatched. The CDR3 loop is CATTTGLGLGEQYF. The CDR3 nucleotides are TGTGCCACCACGACCGGACTAGGCCTGGGCGAGCAGTACTTC.

This clonotype has ten or more counts. This chain uses TRBV18 with TRBJ1-1; D unresolved. In germline, CDR1 is KGHSH, CDR2 LQKENI. Trimming shortened V by 1 base and J by 2 bases, and 11 bases separated the two germline ends. CDR3 length: 15 residues. CDR3: CASSPQEKVNTEAFF. CDR3 nucleotide sequence: TGTGCCAGCTCACCACAGGAGAAGGTAAACACTGAAGCTTTCTTT.

V usage is TRBV20-1 and J usage is TRBJ2-1; 8 nucleotides align to TRBD1. The V gene's germline CDR1 is DFQATT and CDR2 SNEGSKA (reference sequence). CDR3 size: 15 residues. The V segment lost 5 bases and the J segment 8 bases; nucleotides outside the gene matches: 14. The CDR3 coding sequence is TGCAGTGCTCATCGACAGGGGTTGTACAGCGATGAGCAGTTCTTC. Translating gives CSAHRQGLYSDEQFF.

The chain uses TRBV30 and TRBJ2-5; 12 positions match TRBD2. Germline CDR1 reads GTSNPN; CDR2 reads SVGIG (reference sequence). The CDR3 consists of 15 residues. V was pared by 3 bases and J by 4 bases, with 6 bases of the junction left unmatched. CDR3 in DNA: TGTGCCTGGAGACTAGCGGGAGGCGCATCAGAGACCCAGTACTTC. Protein sequence: CAWRLAGGASETQYF.

At least ten counts were recorded for this clonotype. This chain connects TRBV7-3 to TRBJ2-7; D is ambiguous. Between the trimmed V and J ends, which lost 5 bases and 1 base, there was a span of 15 bases. Germline V lookup: CDR1 SGHTA, CDR2 FQGTGA. CDR3 length: 15 amino acids. In DNA form, the CDR3 reads TGTGCCAGCAGCCACCCCCGGGCAGATTCCTACGAGCAGTACTTC. Amino acid sequence: CASSHPRADSYEQYF.

This clonotype was observed many times. In DNA form, the CDR3 reads TGCGCCAGTGCTGAGGAGGTGCCCTCCTACAATGAGCAGTTCTTC. Residues: CASAEEVPSYNEQFF. This chain links TRBV5-1 with TRBJ2-1, with D tentatively TRBD2 (5 bases). CDR1 SGHRS and CDR2 YFSETQ come from the germline V gene. Trimming shortened V by 8 bases and J by 0 bases, and 15 bases separated the two germline ends. The CDR3 loop spans 15 amino acids.

This clonotype appeared a few times. The chain couples TRBV15 to TRBJ2-6; D is ambiguous. The V end was cut by 2 bases, the J end by 0 bases, with 8 bases between. This CDR3 contains 16 residues. CDR1 and CDR2 (germline): LNHNV, YYDKDF (reference sequence). CDR3 in amino acids: CATSRTATSGANVLTF. The CDR3 nucleotides read TGTGCCACCAGCAGAACAGCTACCTCTGGGGCCAACGTCCTGACTTTC.

This clonotype was seen repeatedly, ten times or more. The chain carries TRBV13 and TRBJ2-5, with 7 positions matching TRBD1. The germline gives CDR1 PRHDT, CDR2 FYEKMQ (reference sequence). The CDR3 is 19 residues long. V lost 1 base, J lost 1 base, and 15 bases stayed unmatched. The CDR3 nucleotides read TGTGCCAGCAGCTTAGAGGATCTGTGGGACAGAGGATCCCAAGAGACCCAGTACTTC. Translating gives CASSLEDLWDRGSQETQYF.

The chain has TRBV7-9 and TRBJ2-2; TRBD1 matches at 7 bases. Germline values: CDR1 SEHNR, CDR2 FQNEAQ (reference sequence). This CDR3 comprises 16 residues. V was clipped by 1 base and J by 5 bases; unmatched bases: 7. The CDR3 loop is CASSLGWDRLTGELFF. The CDR3 nucleotides read TGTGCCAGCAGCTTAGGGTGGGACAGACTAACCGGGGAGCTGTTTTTT.

There are a few counts of this clonotype. A much larger clone differs from this one at a single base, so this may be a read error. This chain uses TRBV20-1 with TRBJ1-1; 7 positions match TRBD1. The germline gives CDR1 DFQATT, CDR2 SNEGSKA (reference sequence). CDR3 length equals 15 residues. The CDR3: CSAPGLGQGGTGAFF. DNA of the CDR3: TGCAGTGCCCCCGGGCTTGGGCAGGGGGGGACTGGAGCTTTCTTT.

Points on this clonotype: An end of the junction differs from the germline gene, which may be a read error. The chain carries TRBV15 and TRBJ1-2, with a possible D match to TRBD1 (6 bases). The CDR3 covers 15 residues. Germline CDR1 LNHNV, CDR2 YYDKDF (reference sequence). The chain's CDR3 is CATSGRTVRNCGYTF. CDR3 bases: TGTGCCACCAGCGGCAGGACAGTGAGGAACTGTGGCTACACCTTC.

This clonotype occurred a few times. V gene TRBV20-1 combines with J gene TRBJ2-6; the D gene is possibly TRBD1 (6 bases). Trimming took off 2 bases at V and 2 bases at J, with 13 bases between the two ends. Germline V lookup: CDR1 DFQATT, CDR2 SNEGSKA (reference sequence). The CDR3 is 16 amino acids. The CDR3 nucleotides are TGCAGTGCTAGACCGGCACAGGGTACTGGGGCCAACGTCCTGACTTTC. Translating it yields CSARPAQGTGANVLTF.

Regarding this clonotype: A read error may account for a junction end that differs from germline. CDR3 bases: TGTGCCACCAGTGTAGCGGGAGGGCCTTATGAGCAGTTCTTC. It codes for CATSVAGGPYEQFF. V gene TRBV2 combines with J gene TRBJ2-1, with 11 nucleotides matching TRBD2. The germline V gene encodes CDR1 SNHLY and CDR2 FYNNEI. The CDR3 consists of 14 residues.

This clonotype has only one observation. This chain connects TRBV10-3 to TRBJ2-7, with 13 positions matching TRBD2. The CDR3 has 13 amino acids. V lost 6 bases and J lost 4; bases outside the gene matches: 0. Germline V CDR1 and CDR2: ENHRY, SYGVKD. For the CDR3, the DNA is TGTGCCATCAGACTAGCGGGAGGGTACGAGCAGTACTTC. Its protein product is CAIRLAGGYEQYF.

Many counts were recorded for this clonotype. J is TRBJ1-3 and V is TRBV20-1; weak D call: TRBD1 (6 bases). Trimming took 4 bases from V and 3 from J, leaving 16 bases between them. The CDR3 has 15 residues. The germline V gene encodes CDR1 DFQATT and CDR2 SNEGSKA (reference sequence). CDR3 region: CSATGGRSGGNTIYF. The CDR3 DNA follows: TGCAGTGCTACCGGGGGGCGAAGCGGTGGAAACACCATATATTTT.

This clonotype has ten or more counts. The chain links TRBV12-3 or TRBV12-4 to TRBJ2-1; tentatively, D is TRBD1 (5 bases). This CDR3 is 15 amino acids long. Trimming stripped 3 bases from V and 4 bases from J, with 13 bases between. The CDR3 here is CASSFRQGPYNEQFF. The CDR3 bases are TGTGCCAGCAGTTTTCGGCAGGGTCCGTACAATGAGCAGTTCTTC.

Ten or more counts support this clonotype. The chain carries TRBV12-3 or TRBV12-4 and TRBJ2-7; D is unresolved. Trimming took 4 bases from V and 2 from J, leaving 12 bases between them. The CDR3 has 14 amino acids. This CDR3 is CASSSGMLAYEQYF. The CDR3 coding sequence is TGTGCCAGCAGTTCTGGGATGTTGGCCTACGAGCAGTACTTC.

This clonotype was seen ten or more times. This chain joins TRBV24-1 and TRBJ2-7; 7 bases fit TRBD1. This CDR3 spans 14 amino acids. The V gene end was trimmed by 5 bases and the J gene end by 2 bases; junction bases not matched to a gene: 5. Germline lookup yields CDR1 KGHDR and CDR2 SFDVKD. The CDR3 DNA reads as TGTGCCACCAGTGGTGGGACAGAGCCCTACGAGCAGTACTTC. Its protein is CATSGGTEPYEQYF.